The present T cell receptor (beta chain) was sequenced within a study of CD8+ T cells in alopecia areata. Overall study findings and caveats: In lesional scalp, particularly from alopecia totalis/universalis, clonality was higher than in normal scalp.

Once RNA had been extracted, it was reverse transcribed into cDNA to act as the sequencing template. The repertoire was sequenced with immunoSEQ multiplex PCR; TCRdb's copy has only in-frame clones and lacks some. The repertoire includes 150,000 or so clones, 50% to 65% of them detected once, and about 4.4% sits in the top ten. Isolation of CD4+ and CD8+ T cells from PBMCs was achieved by sorting. The germline V and J ends were trimmed by 5 bases and 5 bases, with 13 bases remaining between them. CDR3 length equals 13 residues. Germline CDR1 MNHEY, CDR2 SVGAGI. A single count supports this clone. Its antigen is undetermined.

The genes are TRBV6-5 and TRBJ2-7; weak D call: TRBD1 (7 bases). The origin of this receptor is a human donor in good health. Material for sequencing was CD4+ T cells sorted from blood. The DNA of the CDR3 is TGTGCCAGCAGTGCGGGACAGATCCACGAGCAGTACTTC. It specifies CASSAGQIHEQYF.